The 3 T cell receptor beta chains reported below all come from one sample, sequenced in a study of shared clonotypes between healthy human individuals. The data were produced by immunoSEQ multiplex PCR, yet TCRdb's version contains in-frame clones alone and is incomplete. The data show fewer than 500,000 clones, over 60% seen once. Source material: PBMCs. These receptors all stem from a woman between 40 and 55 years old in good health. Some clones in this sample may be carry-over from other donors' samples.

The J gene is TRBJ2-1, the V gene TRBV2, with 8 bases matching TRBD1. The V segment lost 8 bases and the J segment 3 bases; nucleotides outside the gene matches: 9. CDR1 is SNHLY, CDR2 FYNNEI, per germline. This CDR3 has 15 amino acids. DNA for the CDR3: TGTGCCAGCCAGACAGGGGCTGGAAACTACAATGAGCAGTTCTTC. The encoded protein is CASQTGAGNYNEQFF. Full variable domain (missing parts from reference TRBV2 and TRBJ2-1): EPEVTQTPSHQVTQMGQEVILRCVPISNHLYFYWYRQILGQKVEFLVSFYNNEISEKSEIFDDQFSVERPDGSNFTLKIRSTKLEDSAMYFCASQTGAGNYNEQFFGPGTRLTVL.

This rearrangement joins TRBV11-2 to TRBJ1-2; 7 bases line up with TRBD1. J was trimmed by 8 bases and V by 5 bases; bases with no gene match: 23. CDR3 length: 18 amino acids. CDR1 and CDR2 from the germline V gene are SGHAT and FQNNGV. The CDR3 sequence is CASSPRSGVGRGSRGYTF. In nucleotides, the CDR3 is TGTGCCAGCAGCCCAAGGTCTGGGGTTGGCAGGGGGTCTAGGGGCTACACCTTC.

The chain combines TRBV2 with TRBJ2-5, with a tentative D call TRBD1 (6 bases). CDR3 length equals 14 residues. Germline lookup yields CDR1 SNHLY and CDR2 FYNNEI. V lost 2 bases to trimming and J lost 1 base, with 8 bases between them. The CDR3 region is CASSEQGSQETQYF. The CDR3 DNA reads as TGTGCCAGCAGTGAACAGGGGAGCCAAGAGACCCAGTACTTC. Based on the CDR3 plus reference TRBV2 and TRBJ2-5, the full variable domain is EPEVTQTPSHQVTQMGQEVILRCVPISNHLYFYWYRQILGQKVEFLVSFYNNEISEKSEIFDDQFSVERPDGSNFTLKIRSTKLEDSAMYFCASSEQGSQETQYFGPGTRLLVL.